This T cell receptor beta chain was sequenced in a study of control samples from healthy donors and cancer patients. Some clones are missing from TCRdb's copy, which holds only in-frame ones; the method was immunoSEQ multiplex PCR. The sample yields 150,000 or so clones, about 94% seen once. The germline V gene has CDR1 SGDLS and CDR2 YYNGEE. The CDR3 has 14 amino acids. The V gene lost 0 bases and the J gene lost 5 bases, with 11 bases spanning the gap. The chain recombines TRBV9 with TRBJ2-5, with D possibly matching TRBD1 (5 bases). The specimen sequenced was blood. The receptor was derived from a woman between 35 and 50 years old in good health. CDR3 in amino acids: CASSVGTKGETQYF. Written as DNA, the CDR3 is TGTGCCAGCAGCGTAGGAACTAAGGGGGAGACCCAGTACTTC.